This TCR beta chain is from a study of identical twins. A word on this clonotype: What it recognizes is unknown.

Study-wide points: Zero-insertion analyses were open to partial confounding by invariant MAIT and iNKT cells.

The V gene's germline CDR1 is DFQATT and CDR2 SNEGSKA (reference sequence). There are 17 residues in the CDR3. V lost 0 bases and J lost 8; bases outside the gene matches: 13. A universal primer site came from template switching; cDNA carried unique molecular identifiers. Using its own MiXCR run on the 5' RACE reads, TCRdb lists one record per CDR3 protein. The sample holds hundreds of thousands of distinct CDR3 sequences; approximately 13% are singletons and the top ten take about 1.5%. Another study also made use of these data, one on yellow fever vaccine responses in identical twins.

The source material was PBMCs. This chain links TRBV20-1 with TRBJ2-2, with TRBD1 matching over 9 bases. This clonotype originated in a woman aged 18-29 years in good health. The CDR3 bases are TGCAGTGCTAGAGAGGGGTGGGACAGGGCCTCATGGGGGGAGCTGTTTTTT. Translation gives CSAREGWDRASWGELFF.